Listed below are T cell receptor beta chains from one sample, sequenced in a study of radiotherapy plus CTLA-4 blockade in lung cancer. Clones were sequenced by immunoSEQ multiplex PCR, and TCRdb holds only the in-frame ones, with some missing. The sample lists just over 35,000 clones, more than 80% seen once, with 5.5% to 7% in the top ten. This specimen was peripheral blood, taken from a patient treated with radiotherapy plus ipilimumab. The source of these receptors is a human donor with non-small cell lung cancer who had stable disease on radiotherapy plus ipilimumab. The CDR3 runs from the conserved cysteine through the conserved F or W. A D gene is named only where the DNA matches it firmly. Part of the rows lack a size; the others show once, few, many or a class for expanded clones.

cdr3_nt cdr3_aa clone_size v_call d_call j_call
TGTGCCAGCAGCCAAGACTTGGGGACAGCTAGAAGCGAGCAGTACTTC CASSQDLGTARSEQYF NA TRBV14 TRBD1 TRBJ2-7
TGTGCCAGCAGTTCTCGCCGGGAAGTTAGTGGGCAGTACTTC CASSSRREVSGQYF NA TRBV28 NA TRBJ2-5
TGTGCCAGCAACAACCCCGAAGCCAAAAACATTCAGTACTTC CASNNPEAKNIQYF NA TRBV9 NA TRBJ2-4
TGTGCCAGCAGCATCACAGGGTTCGATACGCAGTATTTT CASSITGFDTQYF NA TRBV7-2 NA TRBJ2-3
TGTGCCAGCAAGACACAGGGAGACAATGAGCAGTTCTTC CASKTQGDNEQFF NA TRBV6-6 NA TRBJ2-1
TGTGCCAGCTCCTCACGGGTAGTCCCCTACGAGCAGTACTTC CASSSRVVPYEQYF once TRBV25-1 NA TRBJ2-7
TGTGCCAGCAGCTTAGCGGGACAGGGCTCCGCTTTCTTT CASSLAGQGSAFF NA TRBV7-2 TRBD1 TRBJ1-1
TGTGCCAGCAGCGTAGCGACAGGGTCGGGGGAGCAGTACTTC CASSVATGSGEQYF NA TRBV9 TRBD1 TRBJ2-7
TGCGCCAGCAGCGCCGGGACTAGCGGGAGCACAGATACGCAGTATTTT CASSAGTSGSTDTQYF NA TRBV5-1 TRBD2 TRBJ2-3
TGTGCCAGCAGCTTGAAGGGGGCGGGTCAGCCCCAGCATTTT CASSLKGAGQPQHF once TRBV5-6 TRBD1 TRBJ1-5
TGTGCCAGCCAGGGGGCGCGAATCTACGAGCAGTACTTC CASQGARIYEQYF NA TRBV28 TRBD1 TRBJ2-7
TGTGCCAGCAGCCCCGGACTAGCGGGAAGGCTGCAGTTCTTC CASSPGLAGRLQFF NA TRBV9 TRBD2 TRBJ2-1
TGTGCCAGCAGCTCTACAGGTTTAACTAATGAAAAACTGTTTTTT CASSSTGLTNEKLFF NA TRBV7-2 NA TRBJ1-4
TGTGCCAGCAGTTCAAACAGGGGGAATTCACCCCTCCACTTT CASSSNRGNSPLHF NA TRBV27 TRBD1 TRBJ1-6
TGTGCCAGTAGTATTGGGACAGCAAACACTGAAGCTTTCTTT CASSIGTANTEAFF NA TRBV19 TRBD1 TRBJ1-1
TGTGCCAGCAGCTCCGGACAGGGGACCTACTATGGCTACACCTTC CASSSGQGTYYGYTF NA TRBV7-2 TRBD1 TRBJ1-2
TGTGCCAGCAGACCGGGACAACCCAATCAGCCCCAGCATTTT CASRPGQPNQPQHF NA TRBV2 NA TRBJ1-5
TGTGCCAGTAGGGGGACAGGGCGAGGAGATACGCAGTATTTT CASRGTGRGDTQYF NA TRBV19 TRBD1 TRBJ2-3
TGCGCCAGCAGCCAGAGCTTGAGCGGGACTAGTTTGGTCGAGCAGTACTTC CASSQSLSGTSLVEQYF NA TRBV4-3 TRBD2 TRBJ2-7
TGTGCCAGCAGTGTGGACACAAATTCACCCCTCCACTTT CASSVDTNSPLHF NA TRBV6-4 NA TRBJ1-6
TGTGCCAGCTCACCACAGAAGGCGGCCATACTCTCTGGGGCCAACGTCCTGACTTTC CASSPQKAAILSGANVLTF NA TRBV18 NA TRBJ2-6
TGTGCCAGTAGTATCGGCGGGAGATCTTACGAGCAGTACTTC CASSIGGRSYEQYF NA TRBV19 TRBD2 TRBJ2-7
TGTGCCAGCATGAGACCCGGACTCTCCTACGAGCAGTACTTC CASMRPGLSYEQYF once TRBV6-5 NA TRBJ2-7
TGTGCCTGGAGTGCGGGACTAGCGGGAGGGGATACGCAGTATTTT CAWSAGLAGGDTQYF NA TRBV30 TRBD2 TRBJ2-3
TGTGCCAGCAGCTCTAATGGGGGGGGCTGGGGCACTGAAGCTTTCTTT CASSSNGGGWGTEAFF NA TRBV5-6 NA TRBJ1-1
TGTGCCAGTAGTCTTCTAGGGGGCGCTGAAGCTTTCTTT CASSLLGGAEAFF NA TRBV19 TRBD1 TRBJ1-1
TGTGCCAGCAGTTTACAGGGATTCTCCTACGAGCAGTACTTC CASSLQGFSYEQYF NA TRBV28 NA TRBJ2-7
TGTGCCAGCAGTCCAAACAGCTACGAGCAGTACTTC CASSPNSYEQYF few TRBV28 NA TRBJ2-7
TGTGCCAGCAGCGTATCTAGTCGGAGCGGGAGCAAAGATACGCAGTATTTT CASSVSSRSGSKDTQYF NA TRBV9 TRBD2 TRBJ2-3
TGTGCCAGCAGCTTGGTGCAGGGCACTGAAGCTTTCTTT CASSLVQGTEAFF NA TRBV5-4 NA TRBJ1-1
TGTGCCAGCAGCCAAGATGTGGGCAGGGTAAATGAAAAACTGTTTTTT CASSQDVGRVNEKLFF NA TRBV4-2 NA TRBJ1-4
TGTGCCAGCAGCTATACTAGCGGGAGAGATGGGGAGCAGTTCTTC CASSYTSGRDGEQFF NA TRBV7-2 TRBD2 TRBJ2-1
TGTGCCAGCAGCTTAGGGAGTACAGATACGCAGTATTTT CASSLGSTDTQYF NA TRBV7-9 NA TRBJ2-3
TGCGCCAGCAGCCCCGCCTTCGGCCGGGACAGGAGGGGGAATGAGCAGTTCTTC CASSPAFGRDRRGNEQFF NA TRBV4-1 TRBD1 TRBJ2-1
TGTGCCAGCAGTTACTCAGCAGGCCACTATGGCTACACCTTC CASSYSAGHYGYTF NA TRBV6-6 NA TRBJ1-2
TGTGCCATCAGCGGGCCTAGCAGTGCCACAGATACGCAGTATTTT CAISGPSSATDTQYF NA TRBV10-3 NA TRBJ2-3
TGTGCCAGCAGCCCTAGCGGCCCCTCCTACGAGCAGTACTTC CASSPSGPSYEQYF NA TRBV7-2 TRBD2 TRBJ2-7
TGTGCCAGCAGGGGATCCGCGGGGTCAGATTCACCCCTCCACTTT CASRGSAGSDSPLHF NA TRBV6-4 NA TRBJ1-6
TGTGCCAGTATAGGTAGCGGGAGGGCCTCGAAAGAGACCCAGTACTTC CASIGSGRASKETQYF NA TRBV19 TRBD2 TRBJ2-5
TGTGCCAGCTCACCGAACAGGGGGCTGTTATACACAGATACGCAGTATTTT CASSPNRGLLYTDTQYF once TRBV18 TRBD1 TRBJ2-3
TGTGCCAGCAGCCATCGACAGGGAAGAGGTGAAGCTTTCTTT CASSHRQGRGEAFF NA TRBV7-2 TRBD1 TRBJ1-1
TGTGCCAGCAGCGTAGAGTCAGGAGGAGAGGCAGATACGCAGTATTTT CASSVESGGEADTQYF NA TRBV9 NA TRBJ2-3
TGTGCCAGCAGGAAATACGGAGGGCCGGAGACCCAGTACTTC CASRKYGGPETQYF NA TRBV5-4 NA TRBJ2-5
TGTGCCAGCAGCGCCTGGCTTGCGGGAGCCGTCACCGGGGAGCTGTTTTTT CASSAWLAGAVTGELFF NA TRBV9 TRBD2 TRBJ2-2
TGTGCCAGCAGCTTGACAGGGAACACTGAAGCTTTCTTT CASSLTGNTEAFF NA TRBV7-9 NA TRBJ1-1
TGTGCCAGCAGCTTATTCGGGCAGGGGGCCTCGGAAGCTTTCTTT CASSLFGQGASEAFF NA TRBV7-2 TRBD1 TRBJ1-1
TGTGCCAGCAGCTCAACAGGGGCAGATACGCAGTATTTT CASSSTGADTQYF NA TRBV11-2 TRBD1 TRBJ2-3
TGTGCCAGCCCAGTCGCGCGGGGGCAAGAGACCCAGTACTTC CASPVARGQETQYF NA TRBV6-5 TRBD2 TRBJ2-5
TGTGCCAGCAGCTTAGGAGGACTAATGGATATAAAGAATGAGCAGTTCTTC CASSLGGLMDIKNEQFF NA TRBV7-6 NA TRBJ2-1
TGCGCCAGCAGCACAGGGGGCACAGATACGCAGTATTTT CASSTGGTDTQYF NA TRBV5-1 TRBD1 TRBJ2-3
TGCGCCAGCAGTGAGTCGAGAGCCAGCGGAGTCTACGAGCAGTACTTC CASSESRASGVYEQYF NA TRBV10-2 NA TRBJ2-7
TGCGCCAGCAGCCCTCTACAGGGATCCTACGAGCAGTACTTC CASSPLQGSYEQYF NA TRBV5-1 NA TRBJ2-7
TGTGCCAGCAGCTTAGCCCAGGGGGGGAACACTGAAGCTTTCTTT CASSLAQGGNTEAFF NA TRBV7-9 TRBD1 TRBJ1-1
TGTGCCAGCAGCTTAGTAGGAGTTGGTAGCGGGGACTCCTACAATGAGCAGTTCTTC CASSLVGVGSGDSYNEQFF NA TRBV7-9 TRBD2 TRBJ2-1